Listed below are T cell receptor beta chains from one sample, sequenced in a study of blood T cell repertoires in COVID-19. The data were produced by immunoSEQ multiplex PCR, yet TCRdb's version contains in-frame clones alone and is incomplete. The table lists some 83,000 clones, around nine tenths of them singletons, with approximately 4.9% in the top ten. The sample was peripheral blood. These receptors were obtained from a woman older than 75 with active or convalescent COVID-19. Both conserved end residues are part of each CDR3. D genes are given only for firm matches. The size of a clone is reported for some rows only, either as once, few or many, or as a class for expanded clones.

CDR3 protein,CDR3 DNA,clone size,V gene,J gene,D gene
CASSEVKRVGAFF,TGTGCCAGCAGTGAAGTGAAGAGGGTCGGAGCTTTCTTT,NA,TRBV2,TRBJ1-1,NA
CASSDWTANQPQHF,TGTGCCAGCAGTGATTGGACAGCCAATCAGCCCCAGCATTTT,NA,TRBV2,TRBJ1-5,NA
CASSPAIAGRNEQYF,TGTGCCAGCAGCCCAGCGATTGCGGGAAGGAACGAGCAGTACTTC,NA,TRBV7-2,TRBJ2-7,NA
CASSLLRTGRSSYEQYF,TGTGCCAGCAGTTTACTCCGGACAGGCCGCTCCTCCTACGAGCAGTACTTC,NA,TRBV27,TRBJ2-7,TRBD1
CASSFSGQETQYF,TGCGCCAGCAGCTTCAGCGGCCAAGAGACCCAGTACTTC,few,TRBV5-1,TRBJ2-5,NA
CATSDSEGARYGYTF,TGTGCCACCAGTGATTCGGAGGGGGCGCGATATGGCTACACCTTC,NA,TRBV24-1,TRBJ1-2,TRBD1
CAWSLGGEAYEQYF,TGTGCCTGGAGTCTAGGGGGGGAGGCCTACGAGCAGTACTTC,NA,TRBV30,TRBJ2-7,NA
CASSPRYSRETQYF,TGTGCCAGCAGTCCTCGATATAGCCGAGAGACCCAGTACTTC,NA,TRBV27,TRBJ2-5,NA
CASSAWRGQRGGSTDTQYF,TGTGCCAGCAGTGCTTGGAGGGGACAGCGGGGGGGAAGCACAGATACGCAGTATTTT,NA,TRBV6-1,TRBJ2-3,TRBD2
CASSTRGGARAVTETQYF,TGTGCCAGTAGTACCCGGGGGGGGGCAAGGGCGGTGACGGAGACCCAGTACTTC,NA,TRBV19,TRBJ2-5,TRBD2
CASSMGTGIYEQYF,TGTGCCAGCAGTATGGGGACAGGGATATACGAGCAGTACTTC,NA,TRBV7-8,TRBJ2-7,TRBD1
CASSLSGGYEQYF,TGTGCCAGCAGCCTTTCAGGGGGCTACGAGCAGTACTTC,NA,TRBV7-9,TRBJ2-7,TRBD1
CASSLVVGAEGEQFF,TGCGCCAGCAGCTTGGTAGTCGGTGCGGAGGGAGAGCAGTTCTTC,NA,TRBV5-1,TRBJ2-1,NA
CASSQEETGGYTEAFF,TGCGCCAGCAGCCAAGAAGAGACAGGGGGCTATACTGAAGCTTTCTTT,NA,TRBV4-1,TRBJ1-1,TRBD1
CASSPLLSPQHF,TGTGCCAGCAGTCCCCTACTTTCGCCCCAGCATTTT,NA,TRBV28,TRBJ1-5,NA
CASSLLRATGELFF,TGTGCCAGCAGCTTGCTGAGGGCTACCGGGGAGCTGTTTTTT,NA,TRBV3-1/TRBV3-2,TRBJ2-2,NA
CASSEITGDEAFF,TGTGCCAGCAGTGAAATAACAGGGGATGAAGCTTTCTTT,NA,TRBV27,TRBJ1-1,TRBD1
CASSFQDSYTDTQYF,TGTGCCAGCAGTTTCCAGGACAGTTACACAGATACGCAGTATTTT,NA,TRBV28,TRBJ2-3,NA
CASSPQPGQGYNEQFF,TGCGCCAGCAGCCCCCAGCCGGGACAGGGGTACAATGAGCAGTTCTTC,few,TRBV5-1,TRBJ2-1,TRBD1
CASRTGAGYTDTQYF,TGTGCCAGCAGGACTGGAGCGGGATACACAGATACGCAGTATTTT,NA,TRBV7-2,TRBJ2-3,TRBD2
CASSSYSGSGANVLTF,TGTGCCAGCAGCTCGTACTCAGGATCCGGGGCCAACGTCCTGACTTTC,NA,TRBV11-3,TRBJ2-6,NA
CARSTSGGGAETQYF,TGCGCCCGCAGCACCTCGGGGGGGGGAGCAGAGACCCAGTACTTC,NA,TRBV5-1,TRBJ2-5,TRBD2
CASSRHSGGPSYEQYF,TGTGCCAGCAGCCGTCATAGCGGGGGACCTTCCTACGAGCAGTACTTC,few,TRBV4-2,TRBJ2-7,TRBD2
CASSVGRGNSPLHF,TGTGCCAGCAGCGTAGGCAGGGGGAATTCACCCCTCCACTTT,few,TRBV9,TRBJ1-6,TRBD1
CSAGLAGAETQYF,TGCAGCGCCGGACTAGCGGGAGCGGAGACCCAGTACTTC,NA,TRBV29-1,TRBJ2-5,TRBD2
CASSIIRLGTGELFF,TGTGCCAGTAGTATAATCAGGTTGGGCACCGGGGAGCTGTTTTTT,NA,TRBV19,TRBJ2-2,NA
CASSTPFGTGTTGELFF,TGTGCCAGTAGTACTCCATTTGGGACAGGGACCACCGGGGAGCTGTTTTTT,NA,TRBV19,TRBJ2-2,TRBD1
CATSRALTGTDYSNQPQHF,TGTGCCACCAGCAGAGCCCTTACCGGGACAGACTATAGCAATCAGCCCCAGCATTTT,NA,TRBV15,TRBJ1-5,TRBD1
CDPGEAKNIQYF,TGTGACCCAGGGGAGGCCAAAAACATTCAGTACTTC,NA,TRBV10-3,TRBJ2-4,NA
CSVGTGSIQATEAFF,TGCAGCGTAGGGACAGGGAGTATACAGGCCACTGAAGCTTTCTTT,NA,TRBV29-1,TRBJ1-1,TRBD1
CASSRTVVNTEAFF,TGTGCCAGCAGTCGCACAGTCGTGAACACTGAAGCTTTCTTT,NA,TRBV2,TRBJ1-1,NA
CASSAQGRQGFYEQYF,TGTGCCAGCAGCGCCCAAGGAAGACAGGGATTCTACGAGCAGTACTTC,NA,TRBV9,TRBJ2-7,TRBD1